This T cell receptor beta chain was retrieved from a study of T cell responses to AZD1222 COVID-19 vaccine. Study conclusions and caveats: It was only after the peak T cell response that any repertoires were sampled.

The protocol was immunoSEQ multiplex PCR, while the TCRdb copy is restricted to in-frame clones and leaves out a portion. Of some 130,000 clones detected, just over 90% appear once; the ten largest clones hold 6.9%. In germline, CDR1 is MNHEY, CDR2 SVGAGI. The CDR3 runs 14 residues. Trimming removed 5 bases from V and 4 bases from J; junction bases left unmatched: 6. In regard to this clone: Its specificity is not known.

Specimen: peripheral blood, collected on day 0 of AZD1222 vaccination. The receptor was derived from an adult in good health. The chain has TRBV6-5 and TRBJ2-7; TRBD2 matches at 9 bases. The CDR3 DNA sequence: TGTGCCAGCAGTACCCCGGGACTAGCATACGAGCAGTACTTC. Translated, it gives CASSTPGLAYEQYF.